The TCR beta chain under discussion was sequenced for a study of blood T cell repertoires in COVID-19. Profiled with immunoSEQ multiplex PCR; TCRdb holds only in-frame clones, not every one. The table includes about 200,000 clones, 70% to 85% detected once. The CDR3 loop spans 15 amino acids. The germline V and J ends were trimmed by 1 base and 5 bases, with 14 bases remaining between them. Looked up from germline, CDR1 is SEHNR and CDR2 is FQNEAQ (reference sequence). The J gene is TRBJ1-1, the V gene TRBV7-9, with D tentatively TRBD1 (5 bases). The specimen sequenced was peripheral blood. The receptor was derived from a human donor with acute or convalescent COVID-19. The donor label of this sample is uncertain. CDR3 region: CASSLDVGQSTEAFF. In DNA form, the CDR3 reads TGTGCCAGCAGCTTAGACGTGGGGCAATCAACTGAAGCTTTCTTT.